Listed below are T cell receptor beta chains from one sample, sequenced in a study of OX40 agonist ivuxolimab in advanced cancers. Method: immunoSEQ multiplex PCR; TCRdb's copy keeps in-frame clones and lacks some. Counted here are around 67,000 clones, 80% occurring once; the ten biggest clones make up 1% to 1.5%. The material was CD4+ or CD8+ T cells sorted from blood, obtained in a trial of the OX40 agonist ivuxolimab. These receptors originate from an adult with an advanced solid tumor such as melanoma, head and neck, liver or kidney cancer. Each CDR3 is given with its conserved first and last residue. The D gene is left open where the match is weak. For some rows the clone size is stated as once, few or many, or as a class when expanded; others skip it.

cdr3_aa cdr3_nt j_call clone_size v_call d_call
CASSLTGENEKLFF TGTGCCAGCAGCTTGACAGGGGAAAATGAAAAACTGTTTTTT TRBJ1-4 . TRBV5-6 TRBD1
CASSFGGGSLQETQYF TGTGCCAGCAGCTTTGGTGGCGGTAGTCTCCAAGAGACCCAGTACTTC TRBJ2-5 . TRBV5-4 .
CASSPGRTGGNQPQHF TGTGCCAGTAGTCCGGGTAGGACAGGGGGCAATCAGCCCCAGCATTTT TRBJ1-5 many TRBV19 TRBD1
CASSFASRGSEQYF TGTGCCAGCAGCTTTGCATCTAGGGGCTCCGAGCAGTACTTC TRBJ2-7 once TRBV13 .
CASSPPQSHGYTF TGTGCCAGCAGTCCACCACAGTCCCATGGCTACACCTTC TRBJ1-2 . TRBV6-1 .
CASSLTEANYGYTF TGTGCCAGCAGCCTGACAGAAGCTAACTATGGCTACACCTTC TRBJ1-2 . TRBV7-2 .
CASSPSTRRAEAFF TGTGCCAGCAGTCCTTCGACAAGGAGGGCTGAAGCTTTCTTT TRBJ1-1 . TRBV27 .
CASRVTSGGLEQYF TGTGCCAGCAGGGTTACTAGCGGGGGACTCGAGCAGTACTTC TRBJ2-7 . TRBV6-1 TRBD2
CASSVTSGEWETQYF TGTGCCAGCAGCGTGACTAGCGGGGAGTGGGAGACCCAGTACTTC TRBJ2-5 once TRBV9 TRBD2
CAGSLRGDTGELFF TGCGCCGGCAGCTTGCGGGGGGACACCGGGGAGCTGTTTTTT TRBJ2-2 . TRBV5-1 TRBD2
CASSSNEGYEQYF TGCGCCAGCAGTTCAAACGAAGGCTACGAGCAGTACTTC TRBJ2-7 . TRBV5-1 .
CASRGGRDRVNIQYF TGTGCCAGCAGGGGAGGCCGGGACAGGGTAAACATTCAGTACTTC TRBJ2-4 . TRBV6-1 TRBD1
CATSRTPGVRGEGKAFF TGTGCCACCAGCAGAACCCCGGGGGTGCGAGGGGAGGGAAAAGCTTTCTTT TRBJ1-1 . TRBV15 .
CASSLGTTGEAFF TGTGCCAGCAGCTTAGGGACCACAGGCGAAGCTTTCTTT TRBJ1-1 few TRBV7-9 .
CASSPSPLAGGYHETQYF TGTGCCAGCAGCCCCAGCCCTCTAGCGGGGGGATACCACGAGACCCAGTACTTC TRBJ2-5 few TRBV11-3 TRBD2
CASSPGVLNTEAFF TGCGCCAGCAGCCCAGGAGTACTTAACACTGAAGCTTTCTTT TRBJ1-1 . TRBV5-1 .
CASTPRHRSNTGELFF TGTGCCAGTACCCCCAGACATCGGAGCAACACCGGGGAGCTGTTTTTT TRBJ2-2 . TRBV19 .
CARQDRVGTYEQFF TGTGCCAGACAGGACAGGGTGGGTACTTATGAGCAGTTCTTC TRBJ2-1 . TRBV2 TRBD1
CASSLFTKGGSYGYTF TGTGCCAGCAGCTTATTCACGAAGGGGGGTAGCTATGGCTACACCTTC TRBJ1-2 few TRBV7-2 .
CASSFGQAPGQETQYF TGTGCCAGCAGCTTCGGACAGGCCCCGGGGCAAGAGACCCAGTACTTC TRBJ2-5 few TRBV9 TRBD1
CASSQDPTGGTEAFF TGCGCCAGCAGCCAAGATCCTACAGGGGGCACTGAAGCTTTCTTT TRBJ1-1 once TRBV4-1 TRBD1
CASTPLEGHYGYTF TGTGCCAGCACCCCCTTGGAGGGACACTATGGCTACACCTTC TRBJ1-2 . TRBV5-5 .
CASSIRQGRGREQYF TGTGCCAGCAGCATCAGACAGGGGCGGGGGCGCGAGCAGTACTTC TRBJ2-7 . TRBV11-2 .